One sample yielded the 19 T cell receptor beta chains listed below, sequenced in a study of T cell repertoires in cytomegalovirus infection (dated by TCRdb to between 2018 and 2021). Sequenced on an Illumina HiSeq 1500. In-frame beta chains were kept once TCRdb had trimmed the public reads at Q25 with fastp and called clones with MiXCR. Rows with a matching CDR3 protein are joined into one entry that keeps the most common DNA and genes. The sample has about half a million distinct CDR3 sequences on record, roughly a third of them singletons. The ten largest clones represent 15% to 20% of the sample. Sample treatment or condition, as interpreted from the label and publication: in vitro stimulation with specific CMV peptide epitopes to enrich CMV-specific T cells. These receptors are not linked to any known antigen. Sequencing used cultured PBMCs, obtained from culture after CMV antigen stimulation. Receptors originate from a human donor in good health (CMV status not recorded). Some clones in this sample may be carry-over from other donors' samples.

Only a few counts were recorded for this clonotype. The chain is built from TRBV6-1 and TRBJ2-1; 8 positions agree with TRBD2. The CDR3 covers 15 residues. Germline lookup yields CDR1 MNHNS and CDR2 SASEGT. V lost 2 bases to trimming and J lost 7 bases; unmatched junction nucleotides: 7. The CDR3 is CASSELREGANEQFF. In nucleotides, the CDR3 is TGTGCCAGCAGTGAACTTCGGGAGGGAGCGAATGAGCAGTTCTTC.

The chain recombines TRBV19 with TRBJ2-7; no clear D. The CDR3 runs to 12 residues. The germline V gene has CDR1 LNHDA and CDR2 SQIVND (reference sequence). V lost 10 bases, J lost 5 bases, and 15 bases lay in between. The CDR3 nucleotides read TGTGCCACCCCCGAGACTGGGAACGAGCAGTACTTC. This sequence encodes CATPETGNEQYF.

The chain links TRBV6-5 to TRBJ2-1, with D possibly being TRBD1 (5 bases). Per the germline V gene, CDR1 is MNHEY and CDR2 is SVGAGI. Trimming left V 8 bases short and J 1 base short, with 9 bases between. The CDR3 is made up of 13 amino acids. This CDR3 reads CASGATSYNEQFF. The CDR3 DNA reads TGTGCCAGCGGGGCAACTTCCTACAATGAGCAGTTCTTC.

This clonotype showed up just once. V gene TRBV6-2 or TRBV6-3 combines with J gene TRBJ2-1; TRBD2 matches 7 bases. The trim removed 2 bases at V and 7 bases at J, leaving 8 bases unmatched. The length of the CDR3 is 15 residues. Germline CDR1 MNHEY, CDR2 SVGEGT. The CDR3 loop is CASSYRRREKNEQFF. In nucleotides, the CDR3 is TGTGCCAGCAGTTACCGGCGGCGGGAGAAGAATGAGCAGTTCTTC.

The chain has TRBV27 and TRBJ1-2; the match to TRBD1 covers 8 bases. The CDR3 spans 14 residues. Germline V gives CDR1 MNHEY, CDR2 SMNVEV (reference sequence). Unmatched junction bases numbered 7, after V lost 7 bases and J lost 3 bases. Written as DNA, the CDR3 is TGTGCCAGCACCCGGACAGGGTTGGACTATGGCTACACCTTC. This codes for CASTRTGLDYGYTF.

The chain couples TRBV7-2 to TRBJ2-4; 10 bases fit TRBD2. After removal of 5 bases from V and 6 bases from J, the junction contained 16 bases not matched to a gene. The CDR3 runs 18 residues. The germline CDR1 and CDR2 sequences are SGHTA and FQGNSA. The CDR3 protein is CASSLTPSGGAQRNIQYF. In DNA form, the CDR3 reads TGTGCCAGCAGCCTAACGCCTAGCGGGGGCGCTCAGAGAAACATTCAGTACTTC.

The chain employs TRBV27 and TRBJ1-2; 7 bases fit TRBD1. The CDR3 is 13 amino acids. CDR1 and CDR2 (germline): MNHEY, SMNVEV (reference sequence). V lost 3 bases, J lost 5 bases, and 3 bases stayed unmatched. CDR3 sequence (DNA): TGTGCCAGCAGTTTGCAGACAGGGTATGGCTACACCTTC. Protein: CASSLQTGYGYTF.

J is TRBJ2-7 and V is TRBV7-6; D is possibly TRBD2 (5 bases). The germline V gene encodes CDR1 SGHVS and CDR2 FNYEAQ. Trimming stripped 8 bases from V and 1 base from J, with 15 bases between. The CDR3 has 14 amino acids. For the CDR3, the DNA is TGTGCCAGCGGCCCCGGGGTTCGGTCCTACGAGCAGTACTTC. This translates into CASGPGVRSYEQYF.

The chain has TRBV28 and TRBJ2-7, with D unclear. The CDR3 is 14 residues long. Per germline, CDR1 MDHEN and CDR2 SYDVKM. V was pared by 6 bases and J by 0 bases, with 12 bases between. CDR3 amino acids: CASRAHWGSYEQYF. CDR3 DNA sequence: TGTGCCAGCAGGGCCCACTGGGGCTCCTACGAGCAGTACTTC.

This clonotype came up a few times. CDR3 sequence (DNA): TGTGCCAGCAGTACATACAGGTCCTATAGCAATCAGCCCCAGCATTTT. Translation: CASSTYRSYSNQPQHF. The chain has TRBV28 and TRBJ1-5; D possibly corresponds to TRBD1 (5 bases). CDR3 length: 16 amino acids. Looked up from germline, CDR1 is MDHEN and CDR2 is SYDVKM. Trimming removed 5 bases at V and 0 bases at J, with 14 bases between.

This clonotype was counted a few times. This chain links TRBV7-2 with TRBJ1-1; D remains unclear. Per the germline V gene, CDR1 is SGHTA and CDR2 is FQGNSA. V was cut by 2 bases and J by 0 bases, with 16 bases left in between. The CDR3 is 17 amino acids. CDR3 sequence: CASSLTGHRNMNTEAFF. CDR3 bases: TGTGCCAGCAGCTTAACGGGTCATCGGAACATGAACACTGAAGCTTTCTTT.

This chain joins TRBV24-1 and TRBJ2-7; D is possibly TRBD1 or TRBD2 (5 bases each). Per germline, CDR1 KGHDR and CDR2 SFDVKD. The CDR3 totals 14 residues. V was cut by 3 bases and J by 2 bases, with 10 bases left in between. This CDR3 reads CATSDPGPTYEQYF. The CDR3 region has the DNA TGTGCCACCAGTGATCCGGGACCAACCTACGAGCAGTACTTC.

This clonotype has just a few counts. The rearrangement joins TRBV11-2 to TRBJ2-2; TRBD1 aligns across 12 bases. V trimming: 6 bases; J trimming: 1 base; junction bases outside the gene matches: 6. Germline V gene lookup returns CDR1 SGHAT and CDR2 FQNNGV. The CDR3 extends over 17 amino acids. The CDR3 spells CASRTGTGGQNTGELFF. CDR3 DNA sequence: TGTGCCAGCAGAACCGGGACAGGGGGCCAGAACACCGGGGAGCTGTTTTTT.

In regard to this clonotype: This clone may be a read error of a much larger clone one base away. This CDR3 fails to terminate in the conserved phenylalanine or tryptophan, so it likely reflects a read error. The V gene is TRBV12-3 or TRBV12-4, the J gene TRBJ1-1, with 10 bases that match TRBD1. Trimming took 7 bases from V and 9 from J; bases not matched to a gene: 8. The CDR3 sequence is 13 residues long. As DNA, the CDR3 is TGTGCCAGCATCCCTCCGGGACAGGGGAAAGCTTTCTTA. It is translated as CASIPPGQGKAFL.

This clonotype was counted only a few times. V is TRBV11-2 and J is TRBJ1-2; 9 bases are shared with TRBD1. Germline CDR1 SGHAT, CDR2 FQNNGV. V lost 5 bases, J lost 2 bases, and 9 bases stayed unmatched. The CDR3 runs to 16 residues. CDR3 sequence (DNA): TGTGCCAGCAGCCTAATGGGACAGGGTACCAACTATGGCTACACCTTC. This codes for CASSLMGQGTNYGYTF.

This clonotype has a handful of counts. J is TRBJ2-3 and V is TRBV20-1, with TRBD2 identical over 13 bases. This CDR3 spans 14 amino acids. V dropped 6 bases and J dropped 3; count of bases not matched to a gene: 3. In germline, CDR1 is DFQATT, CDR2 SNEGSKA (reference sequence). The CDR3 coding sequence is TGCAGTGCGACGACTAGCGGGAGGACAGATACGCAGTATTTT. Its translation: CSATTSGRTDTQYF.

The genes are TRBV7-2 and TRBJ2-1; possibly TRBD2 for D (6 bases). The ends were cut back, 4 bases at V and 10 bases at J, with 14 bases in the middle. CDR1 and CDR2 (germline): SGHTA, FQGNSA. The CDR3 is made up of 13 amino acids. The CDR3 loop reads CASSSNGRGEQFF. CDR3 nucleotides: TGTGCCAGCAGCTCTAACGGGCGGGGCGAGCAGTTCTTC.

Only a few counts were recorded for this clonotype. V and J are TRBV4-1 and TRBJ2-1; TRBD2 aligns across 8 bases. In germline, CDR1 is MGHRA, CDR2 YSYEKL. V gave up 0 bases and J gave up 10 bases; unmatched junction bases: 5. The CDR3 has 14 residues. The CDR3 DNA reads as TGCGCCAGCAGCCAAGATTTCCCTAGCGGGGAGCAGTTCTTC. Translated: CASSQDFPSGEQFF.

This clonotype was observed a handful of times. The V gene is TRBV6-6, the J gene TRBJ2-3, with 9 bases lining up with TRBD2. Germline trimming cut 6 bases from V and 3 bases from J; bases unmatched to any gene: 7. The CDR3 is 15 residues long. Germline V gene data show CDR1 as MNHNY and CDR2 as SVGAGI (reference sequence). The CDR3 DNA reads as TGTGCCAGCAGCCGCCGGACTAGCGAAACAGATACGCAGTATTTT. Translation: CASSRRTSETDTQYF.